This passage covers 21 T cell receptor beta chains from one sample sequenced in a study of cytomegalovirus exposure and HLA in healthy donors. With 60 Vbeta and 13 Jbeta primers, the PCR was carried out. Using immunoSEQ multiplex PCR, the repertoire was profiled, and TCRdb retains in-frame clones only, with some absent. This table holds more than 85,000 clones, 75% to 90% found once. What was sequenced was PBMCs. These receptor sequences come from a man aged 40-49 years in good health and CMV-seronegative.

This chain uses TRBV23-1 with TRBJ1-6; TRBD1 matches at 7 bases. TRBV23-1 is filed as an ORF, its function uncertain. V was clipped by 2 bases and J by 1 base; unmatched bases: 5. The CDR3 loop spans 17 amino acids. CDR3 nucleotide sequence: TGCGCCAGCAGTCAAAACAGGGGTGGGTCCTATAATTCACCCCTCCACTTT. Residues: CASSQNRGGSYNSPLHF.

This clone was seen more than once but under ten times. The chain recombines TRBV11-1 with TRBJ1-1, with a possible D match to TRBD1 (5 bases). V lost 9 bases and J 2 bases, leaving 13 bases between the germline ends. Germline V gene sequence: CDR1 SGHAT, CDR2 FQDESV (reference sequence). The CDR3 has 13 residues. CDR3 loop: CASKGVSNTEAFF. The CDR3 DNA reads as TGTGCCAGTAAAGGGGTCTCCAACACTGAAGCTTTCTTT.

This clone was detected only once. The chain links TRBV6-5 to TRBJ1-3; 7 bases are a match to TRBD1. This CDR3 has 15 amino acids. V lost 5 bases, J lost 0 bases, and 4 bases stayed unmatched. CDR1 and CDR2 (germline): MNHEY, SVGAGI. Here the CDR3 DNA reads TGTGCCAGCAGTCGACAGGGCACCTCTGGAAACACCATATATTTT. Translation: CASSRQGTSGNTIYF.

Regarding this clone: The sample contains more than one DNA sequence encoding this CDR3. The J gene is TRBJ1-1, the V gene TRBV4-1, with TRBD1 as a possible D gene (5 bases). Trimming shortened V by 4 bases and J by 1 base, and 10 bases separated the two germline ends. The CDR3 spans 14 residues. Germline V CDR1 and CDR2: MGHRA, YSYEKL. The CDR3 bases are TGCGCCAGCAGCCTCCGGGGGAAGAACACTGAAGCTTTCTTT. Its protein is CASSLRGKNTEAFF.

In this sample, this clone turned up a few times. The chain links TRBV11-2 to TRBJ1-1; D ambiguous. CDR3 length: 13 amino acids. Trimming pared 0 bases from V and 3 bases from J, leaving 5 bases between. Germline CDR1 SGHAT, CDR2 FQNNGV. CDR3 loop: CASSLEQDTEAFF. The CDR3 nucleotides read TGTGCCAGCAGCTTAGAGCAGGACACTGAAGCTTTCTTT. The full variable domain, rest sourced from reference TRBV11-2 and TRBJ1-1, is EAGVAQSPRYKIIEKRQSVAFWCNPISGHATLYWYQQILGQGPKLLIQFQNNGVVDDSQLPKDRFSAERLKGVDSTLKIQPAKLEDSAVYLCASSLEQDTEAFFGQGTRLTVV.

The chain is built from TRBV7-2 and TRBJ1-2, with D possibly being TRBD1 (6 bases). This CDR3 region has 13 residues. Germline V gene data show CDR1 as SGHTA and CDR2 as FQGNSA. Trimming took off 7 bases at V and 8 bases at J, with 17 bases between the two ends. This chain's CDR3 is CASMLTGLGGYTF. For the CDR3, the DNA is TGTGCCAGCATGCTAACAGGGTTGGGGGGCTACACCTTC.

This rearrangement joins TRBV9 to TRBJ2-3, with 8 bases lining up with TRBD1. The CDR3 sequence is 16 residues long. V gave up 4 bases and J gave up 2 bases; unmatched junction bases: 9. Germline assignment: CDR1 SGDLS and CDR2 YYNGEE. CDR3 sequence reads: CASSPRGRGDTDTQYF. The CDR3 coding sequence is TGTGCCAGCAGCCCCAGGGGGCGGGGTGACACAGATACGCAGTATTTT. Full variable domain (missing parts from reference TRBV9 and TRBJ2-3): DSGVTQTPKHLITATGQRVTLRCSPRSGDLSVYWYQQSLDQGLQFLIQYYNGEERAKGNILERFSAQQFPDLHSELNLSSLELGDSALYFCASSPRGRGDTDTQYFGPGTRLTVL.

V is TRBV27 and J is TRBJ2-7; 8 nucleotides agree with TRBD1. This CDR3 has 17 amino acids. Germline values: CDR1 MNHEY, CDR2 SMNVEV (reference sequence). V gave up 5 bases and J gave up 6 bases; unmatched junction bases: 18. This CDR3 reads CASSPTLGQGRSREQYF. Written as DNA, the CDR3 is TGTGCCAGCAGTCCTACCCTTGGACAGGGAAGGTCGCGCGAGCAGTACTTC.

The rearrangement joins TRBV18 to TRBJ2-3, with 7 bases identical to TRBD2. Trimming at V came to 4 bases and at J to 3 bases, leaving 10 bases not matched to a gene. Germline V lookup: CDR1 KGHSH, CDR2 LQKENI. The CDR3 has 16 amino acids. CDR3 protein: CASSLAGRSVTDTQYF. DNA for the CDR3: TGTGCCAGCTCACTAGCGGGCCGTAGCGTAACAGATACGCAGTATTTT.

This clone has more than one count but fewer than ten. The chain carries TRBV23-1 and TRBJ1-1, with unresolved D. TRBV23-1 is an ORF for which the function is uncertain. V was cut by 7 bases and J by 0 bases, with 18 bases left in between. The CDR3 is 16 amino acids. The CDR3 nucleotides read TGCGCCAGCACTCCACTCAAGGACTATTTGAACACTGAAGCTTTCTTT. The encoded protein is CASTPLKDYLNTEAFF.

This chain connects TRBV9 to TRBJ1-3; D remains ambiguous. CDR1 is SGDLS, CDR2 YYNGEE, per germline. V dropped 3 bases and J dropped 14 bases, with 21 bases sitting between them. This CDR3 is 14 amino acids long. The CDR3 loop is CASSEPFEEKDLYF. The CDR3 nucleotides read TGTGCCAGCAGCGAGCCCTTCGAGGAAAAAGACTTATATTTT.

The rearrangement uses TRBV18 and TRBJ1-2, with a weak D call TRBD1 (5 bases). Germline V gives CDR1 KGHSH, CDR2 LQKENI. The V and J ends lost 6 bases and 5 bases respectively, with 13 bases between them. The CDR3 runs to 13 residues. Here the CDR3 reads CASSPDSQYGYTF. For the CDR3, the DNA is TGTGCCAGCTCTCCCGACAGTCAGTATGGCTACACCTTC.

This chain connects TRBV13 to TRBJ2-5; D may be TRBD2 (7 bases). The CDR3 is 13 amino acids. CDR1 is PRHDT and CDR2 is FYEKMQ in the germline V gene (reference sequence). The V and J ends lost 3 bases and 4 bases respectively, with 9 bases between them. The chain's CDR3 is CASSFGGRETQYF. CDR3 nucleotides: TGTGCCAGCAGCTTCGGGGGGCGAGAGACCCAGTACTTC. Full variable domain (missing parts from reference TRBV13 and TRBJ2-5): AAGVIQSPRHLIKEKRETATLKCYPIPRHDTVYWYQQGPGQDPQFLISFYEKMQSDKGSIPDRFSAQQFSDYHSELNMSSLELGDSALYFCASSFGGRETQYFGPGTRLLVL.

This rearrangement joins TRBV7-2 to TRBJ2-1; 8 bases map to TRBD2. V shed 2 bases and J 7 bases; nucleotides not matched to a gene: 4. Germline V gene sequence: CDR1 SGHTA, CDR2 FQGNSA. The CDR3 contains 14 residues. The CDR3 region is CASSLQRGQNEQFF. The DNA for the CDR3 is TGTGCCAGCAGCTTACAGCGGGGGCAAAATGAGCAGTTCTTC. The full variable domain, in which reference TRBV7-2 and TRBJ2-1 provide the parts outside the CDR3, is GAGVSQSPSNKVTEKGKDVELRCDPISGHTALYWYRQSLGQGLEFLIYFQGNSAPDKSGLPSDRFSAERTGGSVSTLTIQRTQQEDSAVYLCASSLQRGQNEQFFGPGTRLTVL.

A word on this clone: Compared with germline, one end of the junction differs, possibly owing to a read error. The chain couples TRBV9 to TRBJ2-5; the D gene is possibly TRBD2 (5 bases). CDR1 is SGDLS and CDR2 is YYNGEE in the germline V gene. This CDR3 is 14 amino acids long. The chain's CDR3 is CASSGRERAEAQYF. The CDR3 DNA follows: TGTGCCAGCAGCGGACGGGAAAGGGCAGAGGCCCAGTACTTC. The variable domain in full, completed from reference TRBV9 and TRBJ2-5, reads DSGVTQTPKHLITATGQRVTLRCSPRSGDLSVYWYQQSLDQGLQFLIQYYNGEERAKGNILERFSAQQFPDLHSELNLSSLELGDSALYFCASSGRERAEAQYFGPGTRLLVL.

This chain uses TRBV4-2 with TRBJ2-3, with D perhaps matching TRBD2 (5 bases). V gave up 0 bases and J gave up 14 bases, with 15 bases separating them. Germline CDR1 and CDR2: LGHNA and YNFKEQ. The CDR3 extends over 13 amino acids. CDR3 in DNA: TGTGCCAGCAGCCAAGATGGGAGACGAGCGTCGTATTTT. It yields the protein CASSQDGRRASYF.

This chain links TRBV5-1 with TRBJ1-5; 7 bases map to TRBD1. The CDR3 extends over 17 amino acids. CDR1 SGHRS and CDR2 YFSETQ come from the germline V gene. The V and J ends lost 1 base and 0 bases, in that order; junction bases with no gene match: 7. CDR3 amino acids: CASSLHRGRYSNQPQHF. The CDR3 DNA reads TGCGCCAGCAGCTTGCACAGGGGCCGATATAGCAATCAGCCCCAGCATTTT.

For the CDR3, the DNA is TGTGCCAGCAGGGTAGATCTAGCGGGGGGGATCAATGAGCAGTTCTTC. It encodes CASRVDLAGGINEQFF. This chain connects TRBV2 to TRBJ2-1; TRBD2 agrees at 12 bases. V dropped 6 bases and J dropped 6; count of bases not matched to a gene: 9. The CDR3 has 16 residues. Looked up from germline, CDR1 is SNHLY and CDR2 is FYNNEI.

The rearrangement uses TRBV5-6 and TRBJ1-4, with 11 positions matching TRBD1. The CDR3 is 14 residues long. J lost 6 bases, V lost 4 bases, and 2 bases had no gene match. Germline lookup yields CDR1 SGHDT and CDR2 YYEEEE. CDR3 region: CASSRGQGDEKLFF. CDR3 DNA sequence: TGTGCCAGCAGCCGGGGACAGGGGGATGAAAAACTGTTTTTT.

The chain uses TRBV19 and TRBJ1-2; 7 nucleotides agree with TRBD1. Per the germline V gene, CDR1 is LNHDA and CDR2 is SQIVND (reference sequence). The V gene end was trimmed by 6 bases and the J gene end by 8 bases; junction bases not matched to a gene: 6. The CDR3 spans 12 residues. For the CDR3, the DNA is TGTGCCAGTAGGAGACAGGGAAGCGGCTACACCTTC. This encodes CASRRQGSGYTF.

The CDR3, as DNA: TGTGCCAGCAGCTCCCGGGGCGGAGGGGTGGAGACCCAGTACTTC. Translating gives CASSSRGGGVETQYF. The chain recombines TRBV7-3 with TRBJ2-5; D may be TRBD2 (6 bases). Looked up from germline, CDR1 is SGHTA and CDR2 is FQGTGA. V lost 4 bases, J lost 5 bases, and 17 bases lay in between. The CDR3 consists of 15 residues. The whole variable domain, remainder taken from reference TRBV7-3 and TRBJ2-5, is GAGVSQTPSNKVTEKGKYVELRCDPISGHTALYWYRQSLGQGPEFLIYFQGTGAADDSGLPNDRFFAVRPEGSVSTLKIQRTERGDSAVYLCASSSRGGGVETQYFGPGTRLLVL.